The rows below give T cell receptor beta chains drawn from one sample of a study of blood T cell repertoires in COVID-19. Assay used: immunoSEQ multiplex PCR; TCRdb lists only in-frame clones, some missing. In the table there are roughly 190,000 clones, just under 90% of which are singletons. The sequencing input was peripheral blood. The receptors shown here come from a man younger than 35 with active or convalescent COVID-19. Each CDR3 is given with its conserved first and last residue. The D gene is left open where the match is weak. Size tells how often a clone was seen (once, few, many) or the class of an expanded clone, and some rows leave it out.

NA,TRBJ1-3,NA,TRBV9,TGTGCCAGCAGCGTTATGAGCTCTGGAAACACCATATATTTT,CASSVMSSGNTIYF
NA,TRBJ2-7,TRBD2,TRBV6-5,TGTGCCAGCATGGTTGCGGGAGGGTTCGACGAGCAGTACTTC,CASMVAGGFDEQYF
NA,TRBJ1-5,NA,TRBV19,TGTGCCAGTAGTATAGTAGGAGATAGCAATCAGCCCCAGCATTTT,CASSIVGDSNQPQHF
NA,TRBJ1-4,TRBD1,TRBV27,TGTGCCAGCCGTCTCCGGGGACAGAATAATGAAAAACTGTTTTTT,CASRLRGQNNEKLFF
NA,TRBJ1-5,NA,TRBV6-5,TGTGCCAGCACCGCCGCACCCCAGGGAAATCAGCCCCAGCATTTT,CASTAAPQGNQPQHF
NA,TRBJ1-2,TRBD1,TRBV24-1,TGTGCCACCAGTGATTCCCGGACAGGGAGGAACTATGGCTACACCTTC,CATSDSRTGRNYGYTF
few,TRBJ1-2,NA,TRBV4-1,TGCGCCAGCAGCCAAGCCTCGGGTTATGGCTACACCTTC,CASSQASGYGYTF
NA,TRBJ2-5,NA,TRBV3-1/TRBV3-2,TGTGCCAGCAGCCAGAGGGTCCGGCTGAGTCAGTACTTC,CASSQRVRLSQYF
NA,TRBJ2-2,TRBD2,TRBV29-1,TGCAGCGTTGAGGCGGGAGGGCCGATCGGGGAGCTGTTTTTT,CSVEAGGPIGELFF
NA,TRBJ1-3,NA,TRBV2,TGTGCCAGCAGCCCGGGTGGATTGGCAAACACCATATATTTT,CASSPGGLANTIYF
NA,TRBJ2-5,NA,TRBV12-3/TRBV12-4,TGTGCCAGCAGTCCTTTACAAGAGACCCAGTACTTC,CASSPLQETQYF
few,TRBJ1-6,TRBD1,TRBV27,TGTGCCAGCAGCCGGAACAGGGGTATCTCCGATAATTCACCCCTCCACTTT,CASSRNRGISDNSPLHF
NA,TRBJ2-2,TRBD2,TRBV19,TGTGCCAGTAGCGTACTAGCGGGAGGGCCCAACGGGGAGCTGTTTTTT,CASSVLAGGPNGELFF
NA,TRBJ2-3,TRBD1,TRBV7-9,TGTGCCAGCACTCATCTCTGGACAGGGGGTAGGCCAGATACGCAGTATTTT,CASTHLWTGGRPDTQYF
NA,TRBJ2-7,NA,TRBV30,TGTGCCTGGAGTGTAGGCGGTTACGAGCAGTACTTC,CAWSVGGYEQYF
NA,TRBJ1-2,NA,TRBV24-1,TGTGCCACCAGTGATTTGGGGGCTAATGGCTACACCTTC,CATSDLGANGYTF
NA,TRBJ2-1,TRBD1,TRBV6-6,TGTGCCAGCAGGCGGACAGGGGAGAGTGAGCAGTTCTTC,CASRRTGESEQFF
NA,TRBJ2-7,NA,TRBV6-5,TGTGCCACTGGCTTCCGGGGCTACGAGCAGTACTTC,CATGFRGYEQYF
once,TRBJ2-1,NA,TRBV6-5,TGTGCCAGCAGTCCGTGGTCAACCGAGAGCAATGAGCAGTTCTTC,CASSPWSTESNEQFF
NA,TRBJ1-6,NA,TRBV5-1,TGCGCCAGCAGCCCTAGATCGGGGAGCTCCTATAATTCACCCCTCCACTTT,CASSPRSGSSYNSPLHF
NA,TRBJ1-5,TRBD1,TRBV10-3,TGTGCCATCAGTCCACAGGGGGTTAGCAATCAGCCCCAGCATTTT,CAISPQGVSNQPQHF
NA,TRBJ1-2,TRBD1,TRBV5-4,TGTGCCAGCAGCTCGGGACAGGGCATCCATGGCTACACCTTC,CASSSGQGIHGYTF
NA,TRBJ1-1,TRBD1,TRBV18,TGTGCCACCTCAGGGGGCCCCCGGAACACTGAAGCTTTCTTT,CATSGGPRNTEAFF
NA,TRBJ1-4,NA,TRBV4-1,TGCGCCAGCAGCCAAGTGGGGTCGGCGGGGGGAAAACTGTTTTTT,CASSQVGSAGGKLFF
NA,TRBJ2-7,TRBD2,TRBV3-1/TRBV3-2,TGTGCCAGCAGCCATTCCCTTGGGACTAGCGGGTCCCTATACGAGCAGTACTTC,CASSHSLGTSGSLYEQYF
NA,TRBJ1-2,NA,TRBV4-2,TGTGCCAGCAGCCAAGACGGTCCAGGGAACTATGGCTACACCTTC,CASSQDGPGNYGYTF
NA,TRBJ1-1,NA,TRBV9,TGTGCCAGCAGCGTCGGAGGACAGTTGAACACTGAAGCTTTCTTT,CASSVGGQLNTEAFF